This TCR beta chain is drawn from a study of T-cell memory formation after mild COVID-19. Study as a whole: Largely donor-specific TCR clusters were found.

TCR alpha and TCR beta cDNA libraries carrying sample barcodes and UMIs came from 5'RACE with constant-segment primers. TCRdb fed the 5' RACE reads into MiXCR, producing one record per CDR3 protein. The sample includes 190,000 or so distinct CDR3 sequences, roughly 23% of them seen just once. CDR3 length: 12 amino acids. Germline V CDR1 and CDR2: GTSNPN, SVGIG (reference sequence). V was pared by 5 bases and J by 4 bases, with 11 bases between. J is TRBJ2-5 and V is TRBV30; TRBD2 is a possible D gene (5 bases). The receptor was isolated from an adult woman who had mild COVID-19 (a few samples of this study predate the infection). Cell type and time point are not known. The source material was PBMCs or a T cell subset sorted from them (not recorded which). CDR3 protein: CAWAYGRETQYF. The CDR3 DNA reads TGTGCCTGGGCCTATGGGAGAGAGACCCAGTACTTC.